This paragraph reports one T cell receptor (beta chain). There are many counts of this clonotype. Its recognized antigen is unknown. No qualities accompany the bases; no much larger clone lies one base away. Only healthy Caucasian donors were included. Using Miltenyi CD45RO+ enrichment and human naive T-cell isolation kits, memory (CD45RO+) and naive T cells were isolated from PBMC. The data were obtained in a study of identical twins (dated by TCRdb to the mid-2010s). The study in broad terms: TCR alpha and beta repertoires from monozygotic twins, unrelated adults of various ages and cord blood were deep-sequenced to test whether fetal clonotypes persist. To rule out contamination, replicate twin experiments were performed at different times with different library preparation protocols.

Library method: 5' RACE. These reads were obtained on an Illumina HiSeq 2000. Template switching introduced a universal primer binding site; the final cDNA contained a unique molecular identifier, enabling accurate counting of TCR cDNA molecules. Specific primers in the conserved constant-segment region were used to synthesize first-strand cDNA for TCR alpha and beta chains. To control for contamination, each cDNA library was double barcoded with a SMART-Mk sample barcode plus Illumina barcodes. TruSeq adapter sequences and Illumina sample barcodes were added in two successive PCR steps. TCR alpha and beta cDNA libraries were sequenced on the Illumina HiSeq platform with custom primers. From the authors' description of their analysis: MiGEC processed the raw reads to extract unique molecular identifiers, while MiXCR was used to determine the CDR3 positions. For each individual, recombination models were inferred using an EM algorithm with the repgenHMM and IGoR tools. Shared clonotypes were analyzed with the tcR package in R, and sharing was normalized by the product of cloneset sizes. To study raw recombination without the effects of thymic and clonal selection, out-of-frame nonproductive sequences were analyzed. The public reads were reprocessed in TCRdb via fastp at Q25 and MiXCR, keeping in-frame beta chains. Rows matching on CDR3 protein sequence are summarized as one entry with the most common DNA and genes. TCRdb, rather than the study authors, made the V and J calls. Recorded for this sample are around 100,000 distinct CDR3 sequences; under 7% of them occurred a single time. Clones ranked in the top ten supply approximately 12% of the sample.

The germline V gene provides CDR1 SGHRS and CDR2 YFSETQ. V is pared back by 4 bases and J by 3 bases, with 10 bases lying between the germline termini. Its CDR3 holds 14 amino acids, cysteine through phenylalanine. Only the CDR3 region is kept as DNA, spanning 42 bases read in frame from base 1. What the research found in general, with its limitations: In monozygotic twins, out-of-frame TCR alpha sharing was systematically underestimated by recombination models, although the models agreed with sharing between unrelated individuals. Compared with coincidental sharing between unrelated individuals, out-of-frame TCR alpha sequences shared between twins showed an excess of sequences with low generation probability. Zero-insertion analyses could be partly confounded by invariant T cells such as MAIT and iNKT, though diverse VJ usage argued against such confounding for most clonotypes. In beta out-of-frame sequences, excess twin sharing was weaker, because having fewer shared sequences lowered the signal-to-noise ratio. Because the same donors could not be followed over many years, the conclusions relied on cross-sectional statistical analysis. Abundant cord blood beta clonotypes carried fewer insertions; young adult naive repertoires showed a weaker similar trend, while memory repertoires showed none.

The origin of this receptor is a woman aged 45-60 years in good health. The chain uses TRBV5-1 and TRBJ1-4; no D gene is confidently identified. Sequences were obtained from memory T cells sorted from blood. Reading the label with the study, this specimen's cell subset or site is: CD45RO+ enriched T cells. The CDR3 has the sequence CASSRTQPNEKLFF. The DNA sequence follows: TGCGCCAGCAGCAGAACACAGCCTAATGAAAAACTGTTTTTT.